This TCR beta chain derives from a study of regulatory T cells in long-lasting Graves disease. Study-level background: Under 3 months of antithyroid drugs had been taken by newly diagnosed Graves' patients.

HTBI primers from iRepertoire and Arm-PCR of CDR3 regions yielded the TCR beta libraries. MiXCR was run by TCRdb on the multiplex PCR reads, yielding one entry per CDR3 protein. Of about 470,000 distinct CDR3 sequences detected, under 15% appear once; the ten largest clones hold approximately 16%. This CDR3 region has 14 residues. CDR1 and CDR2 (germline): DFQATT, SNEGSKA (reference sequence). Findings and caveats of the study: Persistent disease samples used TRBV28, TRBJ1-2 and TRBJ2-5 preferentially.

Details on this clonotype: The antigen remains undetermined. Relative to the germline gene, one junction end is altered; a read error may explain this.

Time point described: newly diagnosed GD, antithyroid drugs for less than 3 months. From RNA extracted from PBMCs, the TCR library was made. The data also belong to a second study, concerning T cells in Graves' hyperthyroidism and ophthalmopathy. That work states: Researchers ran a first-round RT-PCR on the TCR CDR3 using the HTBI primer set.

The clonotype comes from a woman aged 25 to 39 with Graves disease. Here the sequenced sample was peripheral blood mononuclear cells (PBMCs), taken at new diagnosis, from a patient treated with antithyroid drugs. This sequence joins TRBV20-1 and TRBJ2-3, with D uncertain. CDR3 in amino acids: CSARVSVSTDMQYF. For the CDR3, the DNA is TGCAGTGCTAGAGTAAGCGTCAGCACAGATATGCAGTATTTT.